This T cell receptor (beta chain) was profiled in a study of T cells in Graves' hyperthyroidism and ophthalmopathy. Study-level information: Peripheral blood collection took place at initial diagnosis, before any treatment. Study conclusions and caveats: Also found in blood were most expanded thyroid clonotypes above 0.001.

The V gene end was trimmed by 4 bases and the J gene end by 2 bases; junction bases not matched to a gene: 26. This CDR3 spans 22 amino acids. From germline, CDR1 is MGHDK and CDR2 SYGVNS. The hyperthyroidism patients had all been newly diagnosed, and their disease duration was under 2 months. Their ages ranged from 18 to 65 years. To note about this clonotype: Its target is unknown.

RNA transcripts gave rise to amplified TCR beta CDR3 regions. HTBI primers were used for first-round RT-PCR of the TCR CDR3. TCRdb used MiXCR to reprocess the multiplex PCR reads, holding one entry per CDR3 protein. The table has over 650,000 distinct CDR3 sequences, about 17% seen once; the top ten hold 8.4%. Sequenced input: blood. The TCR sequence derives from a man between 18 and 29 years old with Graves' hyperthyroidism. The chain links TRBV25-1 to TRBJ2-7; 10 bases fit TRBD1. CDR3: CASSAFLIYPGQGLERTYEQYF. In DNA, the CDR3 is TGTGCCAGCAGTGCGTTTTTAATTTATCCGGGACAGGGGCTAGAGAGGACCTACGAGCAGTACTTC.